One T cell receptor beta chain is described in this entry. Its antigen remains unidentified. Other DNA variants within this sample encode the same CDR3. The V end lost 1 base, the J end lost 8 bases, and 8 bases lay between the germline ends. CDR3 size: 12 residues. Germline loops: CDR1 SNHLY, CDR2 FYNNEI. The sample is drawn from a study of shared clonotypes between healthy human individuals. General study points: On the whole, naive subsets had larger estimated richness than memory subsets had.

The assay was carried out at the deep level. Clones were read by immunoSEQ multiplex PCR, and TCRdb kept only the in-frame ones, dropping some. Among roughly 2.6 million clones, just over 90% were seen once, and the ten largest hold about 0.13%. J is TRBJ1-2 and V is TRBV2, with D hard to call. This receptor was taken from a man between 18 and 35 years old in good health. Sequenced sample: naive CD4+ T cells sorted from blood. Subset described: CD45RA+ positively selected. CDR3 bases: TGTGCCAGCAGTGAAGACAGAGGAGGCTACACCTTC. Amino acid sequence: CASSEDRGGYTF.